The rows below give T cell receptor beta chains drawn from one sample of a study of blood T cell repertoires in COVID-19. The data were produced by immunoSEQ multiplex PCR, yet TCRdb's version contains in-frame clones alone and is incomplete. The sample lists around 300,000 clones; 90% were seen once. The sample taken for sequencing was PBMCs or T cells enriched from blood (not recorded which). Receptors were obtained from a woman in her late teens or twenties with acute COVID-19. Each CDR3 is given with its conserved first and last residue.

v_call: TRBV5-1; cdr3_length: 18; j_call: TRBJ2-5; cdr3_aa: CASSSSSGLAGVSETQYF
v_call: TRBV9; cdr3_length: 16; j_call: TRBJ2-3; cdr3_aa: CASSVAGQPITDTQYF
v_call: TRBV7-9; cdr3_length: 10; j_call: TRBJ1-1; cdr3_aa: CASSLSEAFF
v_call: TRBV3-1/TRBV3-2; cdr3_length: 13; j_call: TRBJ1-1; cdr3_aa: CASSQNRDRRAFF
v_call: TRBV5-5; cdr3_length: 13; j_call: TRBJ2-2; cdr3_aa: CASSTPGTGELFF
v_call: TRBV5-1; cdr3_length: 17; j_call: TRBJ2-7; cdr3_aa: CASSPHPIGDTSYEQYF
v_call: TRBV5-1; cdr3_length: 14; j_call: TRBJ1-5; cdr3_aa: CASSLQGGGQPQHF
v_call: TRBV7-6; cdr3_length: 18; j_call: TRBJ2-1; cdr3_aa: CASRRLAGVVASYNEQFF
v_call: TRBV28; cdr3_length: 14; j_call: TRBJ1-5; cdr3_aa: CASSSGGSNQPQHF
v_call: TRBV9; cdr3_length: 15; j_call: TRBJ2-1; cdr3_aa: CASSPSAGTYNEQFF
v_call: TRBV19; cdr3_length: 17; j_call: TRBJ2-6; cdr3_aa: CASSMGSPLSGANVLTF
v_call: TRBV9; cdr3_length: 16; j_call: TRBJ2-2; cdr3_aa: CASSVNSGANTGELFF
v_call: TRBV6-5; cdr3_length: 10; j_call: TRBJ2-7; cdr3_aa: CASREYEQYF
v_call: TRBV18; cdr3_length: 13; j_call: TRBJ2-1; cdr3_aa: CASSPDSLDEQFF
v_call: TRBV7-3; cdr3_length: 14; j_call: TRBJ1-6; cdr3_aa: CASSPGTDNSPLHF
v_call: TRBV6-6; cdr3_length: 19; j_call: TRBJ2-3; cdr3_aa: CASGLSGRAKLSSTDTQYF
v_call: TRBV30; cdr3_length: 15; j_call: TRBJ2-7; cdr3_aa: CAWSIRGFRFYEQYF
v_call: TRBV5-1; cdr3_length: 13; j_call: TRBJ2-1; cdr3_aa: CASSPIPDWEGFF
v_call: TRBV28; cdr3_length: 15; j_call: TRBJ1-3; cdr3_aa: CASSSGTGAGNTIYF
v_call: TRBV21-1; cdr3_length: 15; j_call: TRBJ2-4; cdr3_aa: CASSKVYMAKNIQYF
v_call: TRBV3-1/TRBV3-2; cdr3_length: 16; j_call: TRBJ1-1; cdr3_aa: CASSQEFAVGASEAFF
v_call: TRBV27; cdr3_length: 15; j_call: TRBJ2-1; cdr3_aa: CASSLSGTGYNEQFF
v_call: TRBV2; cdr3_length: 15; j_call: TRBJ2-3; cdr3_aa: CASSVSPTGLDTQYF
v_call: TRBV7-3; cdr3_length: 18; j_call: TRBJ2-7; cdr3_aa: CASSLQGLAGLSSYEQYF
v_call: TRBV28; cdr3_length: 16; j_call: TRBJ1-1; cdr3_aa: CASRRTGANWNTEAFF
v_call: TRBV2; cdr3_length: 16; j_call: TRBJ1-6; cdr3_aa: CASSVSTGSYNSPLHF
v_call: TRBV27; cdr3_length: 15; j_call: TRBJ1-6; cdr3_aa: CASSSPDRLVSPLHF
v_call: TRBV7-9; cdr3_length: 15; j_call: TRBJ2-1; cdr3_aa: CASSPTTGAVNEQFF
v_call: TRBV7-9; cdr3_length: 13; j_call: TRBJ2-7; cdr3_aa: CASSSRSIYEQYF
v_call: TRBV6-5; cdr3_length: 15; j_call: TRBJ1-6; cdr3_aa: CASSYSRTVNSPLHF